Here is one TCR beta chain with its context. Its specific antigen is unknown. Nothing much larger sits one base from this clone, and base qualities are not available. These data come from a study of post-analysis software for immune sequencing data (dated by TCRdb to the mid-2010s). Regarding the study in general: The recorded disease courses included relapsing-remitting, secondary progressive and progressive-relapsing multiple sclerosis, and some patients had no subtype annotation. The multiple sclerosis patient repertoires were compared with approximately 11 previously published healthy control repertoires from donors aged roughly 6 to 27 years. A subset of samples was prepared in parallel using single-end sample barcoding, then pooled and co-amplified after Illumina adapter ligation.

General conclusions and limits of the study: The control group was slightly older than the multiple sclerosis patient group. Patients showed significantly higher frequencies than controls for roughly five TRBV segments, among them TRBV5-6, TRBV5-1 and TRBV20-1. Strong co-clustering of samples prepared in the same batch was shown by direct clustering with F measure, prompting a batch-effect correction. Multiple sclerosis patients had significantly lower normalized Chao1 diversity than controls, a result that suggests substantial peripheral T-cell clonal expansion.

Preparation of the library involved PCR. The run used an Illumina HiSeq 2500. Unique molecular identifiers were incorporated into TCR beta cDNA libraries to reduce PCR and sequencing biases. Per 1 to 10 million input T cells, roughly 500,000 cDNA molecules were obtained, such that each molecule approximated one T cell. The patient libraries were prepared and sequenced using the same protocol as the earlier healthy control dataset. Within a given batch, samples were prepared together, multiplexed and sequenced on the same HiSeq lane. The authors' pipeline ran thus. Raw barcoded reads were processed with MIGEC, discarding single-read molecular identifier groups before consensus assembly and CDR3 extraction. VDJtools was used for post-analysis of the clonotype tables, with diversity normalized by down-sampling every dataset to the smallest sample size. In repertoire overlap clustering, CDR3 amino acid sequences, but not nucleotide sequences, were matched to correct batch-related cross-sample contamination. The raw public data were reprocessed by TCRdb itself: fastp quality trimming at Q25, MiXCR clonotype calling, in-frame beta chains only. Each entry is one CDR3 protein sequence, shown with its most common DNA and genes. These V and J calls rely on TCRdb rather than the paper's analysis. Present in this sample are 700,000 to 800,000 distinct CDR3 sequences, 25% to 30% of which were seen just once. The ten largest clones represent 0.56% of the sample.

From a lookup of the germline V gene, CDR1 and CDR2 are SGDLS and YYNGEE. Including the terminal cysteine and phenylalanine, the CDR3 comprises 14 residues. Just CDR3 DNA is preserved here, 42 bases in frame from base 1. V lost 3 bases and J lost 7 bases; the stretch between them is 17 bases long. TCR beta repertoires were profiled from peripheral blood of about a dozen young patients with multiple sclerosis to demonstrate the VDJtools post-analysis software. The multiple sclerosis patients were children and adolescents ranging in age from about 6 to 17 years. The sequenced sample was blood. The sequence joins TRBV9 to TRBJ2-7, with the D gene not confidently named. This receptor was obtained from a girl aged 5-17 years with multiple sclerosis. The CDR3 here reads CASSGDVAAREQYF. The bases read TGTGCCAGCAGCGGAGACGTGGCGGCTAGGGAGCAGTACTTC.